This T cell receptor (beta chain) emerged from a study of T cell responses to AZD1222 COVID-19 vaccine. Study-level points and caveats: Nearly half of spike-specific TCRs reportedly target unmutated variant regions. Breadth and depth of Spike-specific TCRs rose after two AZD1222 doses. Females made up more of the donors, who were largely white British, and clonal diversity may have come out too low.

This clone appeared once. As yet, its antigen is unknown. Germline values: CDR1 SGHVS, CDR2 FQNEAQ. Between the trimmed V and J ends, which lost 3 bases and 0 bases, there was a span of 8 bases. This CDR3 is built from 14 residues. TCRdb keeps only in-frame clones here, not all; method: immunoSEQ multiplex PCR. The sample carries approximately 170,000 clones, roughly 90% recorded once. This clonotype originated in an adult in good health. The chain links TRBV7-8 to TRBJ1-1, with D unclear. Here the sequenced sample was peripheral blood, taken on day 0 of AZD1222 vaccination. This CDR3 reads CASSFLTVNTEAFF. The CDR3 nucleotides read TGTGCCAGCAGCTTCCTCACAGTGAACACTGAAGCTTTCTTT.